The clone carrying this T cell receptor beta chain was seen a few times. The antigen remains unidentified. TCRdb ran MiXCR on the RT-PCR reads and lists one entry per CDR3 protein. The repertoire holds more than 600,000 distinct CDR3 sequences, with about 18% as singletons. The data were obtained in a study of response to subunit inactivated influenza vaccine. Study findings and constraints: Researchers suggested that each seasonal influenza vaccination recruits few new T cells.

The length of the CDR3 is 13 residues. Trimming removed 5 bases at V and 7 bases at J, with 9 bases between. The TCR sequence derives from a man aged 50 or older who received an inactivated influenza vaccine. Source: PBMCs from blood, taken approximately 5 days after vaccination. The chain uses TRBV12-3 or TRBV12-4 and TRBJ1-6, with D tentatively TRBD1 (5 bases). CDR3 bases: TGTGCCAGCAGTGCCTCAGGGAATTCACCCCTCCACTTT. Its translation: CASSASGNSPLHF.